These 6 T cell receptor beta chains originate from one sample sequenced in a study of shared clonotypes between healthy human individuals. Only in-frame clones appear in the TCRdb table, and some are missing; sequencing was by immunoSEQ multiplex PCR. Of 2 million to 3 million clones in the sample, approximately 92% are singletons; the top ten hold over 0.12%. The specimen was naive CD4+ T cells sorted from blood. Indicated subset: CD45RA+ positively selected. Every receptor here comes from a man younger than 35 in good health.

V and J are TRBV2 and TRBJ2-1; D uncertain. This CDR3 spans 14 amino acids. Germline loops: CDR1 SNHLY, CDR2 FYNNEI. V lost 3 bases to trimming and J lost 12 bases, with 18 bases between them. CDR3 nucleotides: TGTGCCAGCAGTGAGGGCAGCCAAAGCCTGCGGCAGTTCTTC. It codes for CASSEGSQSLRQFF.

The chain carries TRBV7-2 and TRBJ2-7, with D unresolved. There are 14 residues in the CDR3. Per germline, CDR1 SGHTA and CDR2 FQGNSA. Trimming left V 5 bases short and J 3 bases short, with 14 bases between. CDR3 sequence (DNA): TGTGCCAGCAGCGGAAGGGATAACGTCTACGAGCAGTACTTC. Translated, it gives CASSGRDNVYEQYF.

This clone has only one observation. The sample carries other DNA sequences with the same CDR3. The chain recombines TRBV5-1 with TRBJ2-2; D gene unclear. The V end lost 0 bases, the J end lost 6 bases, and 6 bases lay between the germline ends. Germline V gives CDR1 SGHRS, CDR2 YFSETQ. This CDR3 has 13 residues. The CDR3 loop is CASSLDPAGELFF. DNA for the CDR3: TGCGCCAGCAGCTTGGATCCAGCCGGGGAGCTGTTTTTT.

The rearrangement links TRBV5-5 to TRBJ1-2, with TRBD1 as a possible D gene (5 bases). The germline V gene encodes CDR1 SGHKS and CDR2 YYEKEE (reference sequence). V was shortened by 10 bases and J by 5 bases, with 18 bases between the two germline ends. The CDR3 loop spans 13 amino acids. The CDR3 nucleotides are TGTGCCTCTGGGGAGGGGTTGACTTATGGCTACACCTTC. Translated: CASGEGLTYGYTF.

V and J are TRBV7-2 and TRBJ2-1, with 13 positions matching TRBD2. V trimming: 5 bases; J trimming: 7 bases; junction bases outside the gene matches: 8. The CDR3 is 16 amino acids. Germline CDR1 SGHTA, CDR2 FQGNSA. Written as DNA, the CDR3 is TGTGCCAGCAGCCCAACTAGCGGGGGGGCCCCGAATGAGCAGTTCTTC. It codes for CASSPTSGGAPNEQFF.

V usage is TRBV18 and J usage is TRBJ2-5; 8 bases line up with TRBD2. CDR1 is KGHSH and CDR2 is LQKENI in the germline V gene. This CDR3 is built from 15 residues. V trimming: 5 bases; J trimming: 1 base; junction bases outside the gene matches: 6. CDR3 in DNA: TGTGCCAGCTCAATGATAGCGGGGTTCCAAGAGACCCAGTACTTC. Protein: CASSMIAGFQETQYF.